The T cell receptor (beta chain) under discussion was sequenced for a study of cytomegalovirus exposure and HLA in healthy donors. Points from the study as a whole: Judged likely to be a sequencing artifact was a cluster of highly shared sequence variants.

In regard to this clone: Its antigen is undetermined. The same CDR3 arises from other DNA sequences in this sample as well.

Primers: 60 Vbeta forward and 13 Jbeta reverse. Clones were read by immunoSEQ multiplex PCR, and TCRdb kept only the in-frame ones, dropping some. This table holds about 160,000 clones, 60% to 85% found once. The clonotype originates from a woman in her forties or fifties in good health and CMV-seropositive. The sequenced sample consisted of PBMCs.

This CDR3 reads CASSWGQGGYEQYF. DNA for the CDR3: TGTGCCAGCAGTTGGGGACAGGGGGGCTACGAGCAGTACTTC. The chain joins TRBV27 to TRBJ2-7; 11 nucleotides match TRBD1. The CDR3 length is 14 residues. The J segment lost 3 bases and the V segment lost 4 bases, leaving 2 bases of the junction unmatched. CDR1 and CDR2 from the germline V gene are MNHEY and SMNVEV (reference sequence).